Reported below is one T cell receptor beta chain. These data come from a study of blood T cell repertoires in COVID-19. This table comes from immunoSEQ multiplex PCR, and its TCRdb copy is limited to in-frame clones, with some not included. This sample has tens of thousands of clones, with 85% to 90% found just once. The germline CDR1 and CDR2 sequences are SGHAT and FQNNGV. The V and J ends lost 5 bases and 0 bases, in that order; junction bases with no gene match: 8. The CDR3 sequence is 17 residues long. Sequenced input: peripheral blood. The V and J genes are TRBV11-2 and TRBJ2-2; 8 positions agree with TRBD2. This TCR came from a woman aged 45-65 years with active COVID-19. CDR3 protein: CASSLTLADSNTGELFF. CDR3 nucleotide sequence: TGTGCCAGCAGCCTAACACTAGCGGATTCGAACACCGGGGAGCTGTTTTTT.